Following are 11 T cell receptor beta chains from one sample sequenced in a study of OX40 agonist ivuxolimab in advanced cancers. Here immunoSEQ multiplex PCR was the method, and the copy in TCRdb shows in-frame clones only, minus some. This sample has about 20,000 clones, with around 90% found just once. Sequenced here: CD4+ or CD8+ T cells sorted from blood, sampled in a trial of the OX40 agonist ivuxolimab. These receptor sequences come from an adult with an advanced solid tumor such as melanoma, head and neck, liver or kidney cancer.

This CDR3 reads CAWTQGVGGSPLHF. The CDR3 DNA is TGTGCCTGGACCCAGGGGGTGGGCGGTTCACCCCTCCACTTT. The rearrangement links TRBV30 to TRBJ1-6, with TRBD1 matching 7 bases. From germline, CDR1 is GTSNPN and CDR2 SVGIG (reference sequence). Trimming cost V 4 bases and J 9 bases; bases outside gene matches: 9. The CDR3 runs 14 residues.

The chain has TRBV28 and TRBJ1-1, with D unclear. Germline values: CDR1 MDHEN, CDR2 SYDVKM. V lost 3 bases and J lost 6, with 14 bases in between. This CDR3 comprises 14 residues. DNA for the CDR3: TGTGCCAGCAGTTTCCCTCCCAGCGGGGCTGAAGCTTTCTTT. Translating it yields CASSFPPSGAEAFF.

The chain is built from TRBV5-1 and TRBJ2-7; 8 nucleotides line up with TRBD1. Per the germline V gene, CDR1 is SGHRS and CDR2 is YFSETQ. V trimming: 3 bases; J trimming: 0 bases; junction bases outside the gene matches: 5. This CDR3 spans 15 amino acids. As DNA, the CDR3 is TGCGCCAGCAGCTGGGGGACAGGAAGCTCCTACGAGCAGTACTTC. It translates to CASSWGTGSSYEQYF.

This sequence joins TRBV9 and TRBJ2-5, with D possibly matching TRBD1 (7 bases). This CDR3 is built from 15 residues. CDR1 is SGDLS and CDR2 is YYNGEE in the germline V gene. V gave up 2 bases and J gave up 5 bases, with 16 bases separating them. In DNA form, the CDR3 reads TGTGCCAGCAGCGTCTCAGGGGGGCCCATCGAGACCCAGTACTTC. Translation: CASSVSGGPIETQYF.

The V and J genes are TRBV10-2 and TRBJ1-1; D possibly corresponds to TRBD1 (5 bases). With 6 bases removed from V and 5 bases from J, the gap between germline ends came to 19 bases. Germline lookup yields CDR1 WSHSY and CDR2 SAAADI. CDR3 size: 15 residues. In DNA, the CDR3 is TGCGCCAGCAGGGAAGGGTTGGGGGTCGGAACTGAAGCTTTCTTT. Its translation is CASREGLGVGTEAFF.

The chain combines TRBV9 with TRBJ1-2, with unresolved D. Germline-derived CDR1 and CDR2 are SGDLS and YYNGEE. V was cut by 0 bases and J by 3 bases, with 6 bases left in between. The CDR3 runs 13 residues. The CDR3 DNA is TGTGCCAGCAGCGTAGGGGGAGACTATGGCTACACCTTC. Translated: CASSVGGDYGYTF.

This clone was counted a few times. The chain is built from TRBV6-5 and TRBJ2-7, with D tentatively TRBD1 or TRBD2 (5 bases each). The CDR3 loop spans 12 amino acids. Germline V gene lookup returns CDR1 MNHEY and CDR2 SVGAGI. Trimming left V 9 bases short and J 3 bases short, with 12 bases between. This CDR3 is CASWDGIYEQYF. In DNA, the CDR3 is TGTGCCAGTTGGGACGGGATCTACGAGCAGTACTTC.

The rearrangement uses TRBV4-1 and TRBJ2-7; unclear D gene. Trimming pared 1 base from V and 2 bases from J, leaving 9 bases between. Germline CDR1 MGHRA, CDR2 YSYEKL. The CDR3 extends over 14 amino acids. The CDR3 reads CASSQVPGPYEQYF. The CDR3 DNA is TGCGCCAGCAGCCAAGTTCCGGGCCCCTACGAGCAGTACTTC.

The gene calls are TRBV19 and TRBJ1-5; no clear D. The CDR3 is made up of 12 amino acids. Deletions cut 3 bases from V and 5 bases from J, with 5 bases between. Germline assignment: CDR1 LNHDA and CDR2 SQIVND (reference sequence). The DNA of the CDR3 is TGTGCCAGTAGTATGGACTATCAGCCCCAGCATTTT. Amino acids: CASSMDYQPQHF.

The rearrangement links TRBV19 to TRBJ1-5; D is ambiguous. CDR1 and CDR2 (germline): LNHDA, SQIVND (reference sequence). The CDR3 loop spans 16 amino acids. V was clipped by 3 bases and J by 6 bases, with 18 bases between them. This CDR3 reads CASSIAERLVPQPQHF. DNA for the CDR3: TGTGCCAGTAGTATTGCAGAGAGGTTGGTCCCTCAGCCCCAGCATTTT.

V usage is TRBV6-1 and J usage is TRBJ2-7; D gene ambiguous. V was clipped by 5 bases and J by 1 base, with 6 bases between them. CDR1 MNHNS and CDR2 SASEGT come from the germline V gene. This CDR3 comprises 12 residues. The CDR3 DNA reads TGTGCCAGCAGTTGGGATTCCTACGAGCAGTACTTC. It translates to CASSWDSYEQYF.